This T cell receptor beta chain was captured by sequencing in a study of monozygotic twins with inflammatory bowel disease. Study conclusions and caveats: Relative to healthy twins, IBD patients had fewer clonotypes in common with others, a gap that was especially apparent with disease activity.

UMIs containing a 6-nucleotide sample barcode were added via template switching. cDNA for TCRalpha and TCRbeta was amplified by nested PCRs of roughly 16 then roughly 10 cycles. TCRdb reanalyzed the 5' RACE reads and collapses them to one entry per CDR3 protein, without DNA. The ten most abundant clones cover 6% to 9% of a sample with roughly 200,000 distinct CDR3 sequences. On this clonotype itself: Its antigen is unidentified.

The V gene's germline CDR1 is MGHDK and CDR2 SYGVNS. This CDR3 spans 13 amino acids. This sequence originates from a human donor with ulcerative colitis or Crohn's disease, or a healthy co-twin of an affected twin (not recorded which). The V gene is TRBV25-1, the J gene TRBJ1-1; TCRdb names TRBD1, which stays unverified in the absence of DNA. Specimen: blood. The CDR3 region is CASSPGSNTEAFF.